Listed below are T cell receptor beta chains from one sample, sequenced in a study of response to subunit inactivated influenza vaccine. TCRdb recomputed calls from the RT-PCR reads with MiXCR, one row per CDR3 protein. The table lists about 520,000 distinct CDR3 sequences, 6% to 9% of them singletons, with less than 15% in the top ten. The sample was PBMCs from blood, taken around 2 years after vaccination. The source of these receptors is a man aged 50 to 69 who received an inactivated influenza vaccine. The CDR3 runs from the conserved cysteine through the conserved F or W. Fields, in order: D gene, clone size, V gene, J gene, CDR3 DNA, CDR3 protein. A D gene is named only where the DNA matches it firmly. Part of the rows lack a size; the others show once, few, many or a class for expanded clones.

D: .; size: many; V: TRBV9; J: TRBJ2-1; DNA: TGTGCCAGCAGCGTTGGAGCGCGGAATGAGCAGTTCTTC; CDR3: CASSVGARNEQFF
D: TRBD1; size: few; V: TRBV3-1; J: TRBJ2-2; DNA: TGTGCCAGCAGCCAAGGGACAGGGGGAATCGGGGAGCTGTTTTTT; CDR3: CASSQGTGGIGELFF
D: .; size: few; V: TRBV6-1; J: TRBJ2-3; DNA: TGTGCCAGCAGTGAGCAGACAGTTAGCACAGATACGCAGTATTTT; CDR3: CASSEQTVSTDTQYF
D: .; size: .; V: TRBV5-1; J: TRBJ1-6; DNA: TGCGCCAGCAGCTTGGTTGGTGAGAGAAATTCACCCCTCCACTTT; CDR3: CASSLVGERNSPLHF
D: .; size: many; V: TRBV12-3/TRBV12-4; J: TRBJ2-1; DNA: TGTGCCAGCAGTTTAGCGGGGGGCAGGGGAAATGAGCAGTTCTTC; CDR3: CASSLAGGRGNEQFF
D: TRBD1; size: few; V: TRBV20-1; J: TRBJ1-4; DNA: TGCAGTGCTAGGCCCGACAGGGCTTCTAATGAAAAACTGTTTTTT; CDR3: CSARPDRASNEKLFF
D: .; size: few; V: TRBV11-2; J: TRBJ2-5; DNA: TGTGCCAGCAGCTTTAATTCAGGCCAAGAGACCCAGTACTTC; CDR3: CASSFNSGQETQYF
D: TRBD2; size: few; V: TRBV15; J: TRBJ2-3; DNA: TGTGCCACCAGCACCCGACTAGCTGGCACAGATACGCAGTATTTT; CDR3: CATSTRLAGTDTQYF
D: .; size: few; V: TRBV5-1; J: TRBJ2-5; DNA: TGCGCCAGCAGCTTGGGACTAGTAGGTAGAGAGACCCAGTACTTC; CDR3: CASSLGLVGRETQYF
D: .; size: many; V: TRBV5-5; J: TRBJ1-4; DNA: TGTGCCAGCAGCTTGGAAGCAGGGCGCGCTTCAACTAATGAAAAACTGTTTTTT; CDR3: CASSLEAGRASTNEKLFF
D: .; size: many; V: TRBV20-1; J: TRBJ1-5; DNA: TGCAGTGCTGGAGGTAGGGCGGGTTTGGAATTGGGCAATCAGCCCCAGCATTTT; CDR3: CSAGGRAGLELGNQPQHF
D: .; size: .; V: TRBV7-9; J: TRBJ1-3; DNA: TGTGCCAGCAGCTTAGAGGGGGGATCTGGAAACACCATATATTTT; CDR3: CASSLEGGSGNTIYF
D: .; size: few; V: TRBV5-6; J: TRBJ1-2; DNA: TGTGCCAGCAGGGGGAGGGGGATAGGAAACTATGGCTACACCTTC; CDR3: CASRGRGIGNYGYTF
D: .; size: .; V: TRBV20-1; J: TRBJ1-6; DNA: TGCAGTGCTAGCCCGGGAGGGGGAAATTCACCCCTCCACTTT; CDR3: CSASPGGGNSPLHF
D: .; size: .; V: TRBV9; J: TRBJ2-5; DNA: TGTGCCAGCAGCGGAGACAGCTTTTTTGGGACCCAGTACTTC; CDR3: CASSGDSFFGTQYF
D: .; size: few; V: TRBV5-1; J: TRBJ1-3; DNA: TGCGCCAGCAGCTTGAAGGAAGCTGGAAACACCATATATTTT; CDR3: CASSLKEAGNTIYF